This TCR beta chain is from a study of vaccination and CD4 T cells after COVID-19. Study details: Cellular stimulation was performed using overlapping spike peptides derived from SARS-CoV-2, HCoV-NL63, HCoV-OC43 and HCoV-229E. Control cultures used a CEFX viral epitope pool, an HIV-1 Nef peptide pool, or no peptide.

Germline assignment: CDR1 DFQATT and CDR2 SNEGSKA (reference sequence). J was trimmed by 8 bases and V by 3 bases; bases with no gene match: 7. The CDR3 consists of 13 residues. This clonotype has just a few counts. Its specificity is unknown. Study results and caveats: Reactive clone data from convalescent patients indicated a median of 86.3% appearing only post-vaccination.

Sequencing of DNA taken from cultured CD4+ T cells relied on the Oncomine TCR Beta short-read assay. From the PCR reads, TCRdb called clonotypes with MiXCR, one entry per CDR3 protein. The table lists approximately 26,000 distinct CDR3 sequences, roughly 40% of them singletons, with approximately 10% in the top ten. The treatment was: roughly ten-day PBMC culture with coronavirus spike peptide pools or control peptides (ViraFEST assay). The source material was CD4+ T cells from blood, cultured in vitro. The sequence was obtained from a human donor who had recovered from COVID-19. The chain links TRBV20-1 to TRBJ2-7; 10 positions agree with TRBD2. The DNA of the CDR3 is TGCAGTGCTAGTCCCAGCGGGGGGGATAAGCAGTACTTC. Translating it yields CSASPSGGDKQYF.